This T cell receptor (beta chain) was recovered during a study of cytomegalovirus exposure and HLA in healthy donors. Details on this clone: Its target is not known.

The CDR3 is 10 amino acids. Deletions cut 6 bases from V and 4 bases from J, with 4 bases between. Germline V gene lookup returns CDR1 SNHLY and CDR2 FYNNEI. Profiling relied on immunoSEQ multiplex PCR, and the TCRdb table lists in-frame clones only, not all of them. The sample gives 110,000 to 150,000 clones, 70% to 90% of which show up once; more than 1.4% is in the top ten. Overall study results and limits: The classifier reportedly diagnosed cytomegalovirus status with high sensitivity and specificity. First-cohort TCR clusters tended to co-occur in the approximately 110 validation repertoires, a later analysis found. Altogether, 150 or so TCR beta chains were recorded as cytomegalovirus-associated. CMV antigen specificity was confirmed in vitro for a few CMV-associated chains.

V and J are TRBV2 and TRBJ2-7; no clear D. The source is a woman younger than 45 in good health and CMV-seronegative. Input material: PBMCs. DNA of the CDR3: TGTGCCAGCAGAGAGTACGAGCAGTACTTC. Protein sequence: CASREYEQYF.